The clone carrying this T cell receptor (beta chain) has just one count. The data derive from a study of OX40 agonist ivuxolimab in advanced cancers. The overall study: The drug used for patients, ivuxolimab, was an agonistic anti-OX40 (CD134) antibody. Every 2 weeks, ivuxolimab was infused into the patients intravenously at between 0.01 and 10 mg/kg. Anti-PD-1, anti-PD-L1 or anti-CTLA-4 therapy given earlier was allowed, and 35% to 50% had some.

CDR1 and CDR2 (germline): SGHTA, FQGNSA. Losses at the gene ends were 5 bases for V and 6 bases for J; bases not matched to a gene: 10. The CDR3 consists of 15 residues. Method: immunoSEQ multiplex PCR; TCRdb's copy keeps in-frame clones and lacks some. The top ten hold 0.95% to 1.3% of the sample, which has roughly 76,000 clones, around 83% seen once. Sequencing used CD4+ or CD8+ T cells sorted from blood, obtained in a trial of the OX40 agonist ivuxolimab. The source of this sequence is an adult with an advanced solid tumor such as melanoma, head and neck, liver or kidney cancer. The chain links TRBV7-2 to TRBJ2-1, with 7 bases matching TRBD2. DNA for the CDR3: TGTGCCAGCAGCCGAGGGGTGGTAGCGGGCAATGAGCAGTTCTTC. Protein product: CASSRGVVAGNEQFF.